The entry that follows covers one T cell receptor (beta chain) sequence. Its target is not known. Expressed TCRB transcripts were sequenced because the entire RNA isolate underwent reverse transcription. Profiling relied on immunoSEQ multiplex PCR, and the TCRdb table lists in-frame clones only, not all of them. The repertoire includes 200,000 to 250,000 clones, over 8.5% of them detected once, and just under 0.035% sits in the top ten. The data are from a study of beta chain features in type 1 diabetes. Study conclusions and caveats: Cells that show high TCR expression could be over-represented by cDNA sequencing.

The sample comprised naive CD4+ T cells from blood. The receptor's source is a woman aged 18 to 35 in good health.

CDR3 loop: CASSQGSAGSSYEQYF. In DNA, the CDR3 is TGTGCCAGCAGCCAAGGCTCTGCGGGGTCTTCCTACGAGCAGTACTTC. The V and J genes are TRBV4-2 and TRBJ2-7; the D gene is possibly TRBD2 (6 bases). The CDR3 has 16 amino acids. Per the germline V gene, CDR1 is LGHNA and CDR2 is YNFKEQ. Trimming cost V 1 base and J 1 base, with 14 bases left between them.